This is a list of T cell receptor beta chains from one sample in a study of shared clonotypes between healthy human individuals. Produced via immunoSEQ multiplex PCR; TCRdb's table is partial and in-frame only. The sample lists about half a million clones, approximately 78% occurring once. Sequenced sample: PBMCs. These receptors were collected from a woman aged 40 to 50 in good health. Some clones in this sample may be carry-over from other donors' samples. The CDR3 runs from the conserved cysteine through the conserved F or W.

TRBJ1-2,TRBV5-1,CASSLEYGGYTF
TRBJ2-3,TRBV6-6,CASSNLAGGPDTQYF
TRBJ1-4,TRBV7-8,CASSLQGNTEKLFF
TRBJ2-2,TRBV2,CASSDRVVTGELFF
TRBJ2-5,TRBV6-1,CASSTRGRETQYF
TRBJ2-2,TRBV7-2,CASSLTPRETGELFF
TRBJ2-2,TRBV7-2,CASSWARRDLIGELFF
TRBJ2-1,TRBV30,CAWSVRAGGMEFF
TRBJ2-5,TRBV10-2,CASSRGSGETQYF
TRBJ2-7,TRBV18,CASSPAGGLYEQYF
TRBJ1-2,TRBV4-1,CASSQTGPLNYGYTF
TRBJ2-7,TRBV15,CATSTTGHYEQYF
TRBJ2-1,TRBV7-6,CASSSDRGYNEQFF
TRBJ2-1,TRBV19,CASSRTSGSYNEQFF
TRBJ1-6,TRBV4-1,CASSPTRGALHF
TRBJ2-1,TRBV6-5,CASSPYSPSNEQFF
TRBJ2-7,TRBV28,CASSLGGASGKMSEQYF
TRBJ2-1,TRBV7-9,CASSLQGLGSNEQFF
TRBJ2-5,TRBV6-5,CASRATGSETQYF
TRBJ2-7,TRBV5-1,CASSPLGGSSYEQYF
TRBJ1-2,TRBV7-9,CASSPITGGYTF
TRBJ1-4,TRBV5-4,CASSLQGSDEKLFF
TRBJ2-3,TRBV2,CASSALPDTQYF
TRBJ2-2,TRBV7-9,CASRRGRRTGELFF
TRBJ1-4,TRBV5-1,CASRTGVNEKLFF
TRBJ2-7,TRBV28,CASSGTHSSYEQYF
TRBJ1-1,TRBV4-3,CASSQGQFSTEAFF
TRBJ1-2,TRBV6-1,CASSWSGTAEYGYTF
TRBJ2-3,TRBV15,CATSRDWAATDTQYF
TRBJ1-5,TRBV19,CASSPRDRSQHF
TRBJ2-2,TRBV7-8,CASSLPGELFF
TRBJ2-1,TRBV7-2,CASSSGAGGWDEQFF
TRBJ2-1,TRBV27,CASSFLAGGGNEQFF
TRBJ2-1,TRBV7-8,CASSEPFPTYINEQFF
TRBJ2-1,TRBV5-4,CASSLREVGEQFF
TRBJ2-1,TRBV5-1,CASSLGTSGINEQFF
TRBJ1-1,TRBV19,CASSMGLDKTNTEAFF
TRBJ1-1,TRBV7-3,CASSAAGTEAFF
TRBJ1-1,TRBV7-2,CASSLDSSGTEAFF
TRBJ2-5,TRBV6-5,CASHPGLAGQETQYF
TRBJ2-5,TRBV10-2,CASSESGGGSEQETQYF
TRBJ2-1,TRBV7-2,CASSLATGSYNEQFF
TRBJ2-7,TRBV15,CATSRAAGGVYEQYF
TRBJ1-6,TRBV11-3,CASSGGQSNSPLHF
TRBJ2-1,TRBV4-1,CASSQVVGSGINEQFF
TRBJ2-7,TRBV10-3,CAISAGPGQGPYEQYF
TRBJ2-2,TRBV7-2,CASSLGAGGLTGELFF
TRBJ1-2,TRBV28,CASRQQSHNYGYTF
TRBJ2-2,TRBV7-8,CASKASRSNTGELFF
TRBJ1-5,TRBV28,CASSYSGWNSYSNQPQHF
TRBJ2-7,TRBV6-5,CASSYHSGTYEQYF
TRBJ1-4,TRBV28,CASREQGAREKLFF
TRBJ1-5,TRBV18,CASSPQGGNQPQHF
TRBJ2-2,TRBV4-2,CASSPRGGNTGELFF
TRBJ2-1,TRBV5-1,CASSLVALAGGNEQFF
TRBJ2-2,TRBV18,CASSPPGQGNTGELFF
TRBJ2-1,TRBV10-3,CAIRTAGQGANEQFF
TRBJ2-1,TRBV4-3,CASSQEAGRWWNEQFF
TRBJ1-2,TRBV30,CAWSAADLRPGYTF
TRBJ1-1,TRBV29-1,CSAARPRAEAFF